The 30 T cell receptor beta chains given below trace back to one sample, sequenced in a study of T cell responses to AZD1222 COVID-19 vaccine. Sequencing used immunoSEQ multiplex PCR; TCRdb keeps in-frame clones, though not all of them. The sample carries about 110,000 clones, around nine tenths recorded once. This specimen consisted of peripheral blood, obtained on day 0 of AZD1222 vaccination. Source of these receptors: an adult in good health.

The chain joins TRBV3-1 (or the pseudogene TRBV3-2) to TRBJ1-1, with 8 nucleotides matching TRBD1. V shed 4 bases and J 0 bases; nucleotides not matched to a gene: 7. The germline gives CDR1 LGHDT, CDR2 YNNKEL (reference sequence). CDR3 size: 16 residues. The CDR3 sequence is CASSLRTGFMNTEAFF. CDR3 DNA: TGTGCCAGCAGCCTACGGACAGGGTTCATGAACACTGAAGCTTTCTTT.

This clone showed up just a few times. The gene calls are TRBV7-9 and TRBJ1-6; TRBD1 matches 10 bases. This CDR3 region has 15 residues. V trimming: 4 bases; J trimming: 7 bases; junction bases outside the gene matches: 4. Looked up from germline, CDR1 is SEHNR and CDR2 is FQNEAQ (reference sequence). CDR3 loop: CASSWGGQGNSPLHF. In DNA, the CDR3 is TGTGCCAGCAGCTGGGGGGGACAGGGGAATTCACCCCTCCACTTT.

The V gene is TRBV9, the J gene TRBJ2-1, with TRBD2 matching 9 bases. The CDR3 sequence is 15 residues long. V lost 0 bases, J lost 6 bases, and 4 bases stayed unmatched. CDR1 SGDLS and CDR2 YYNGEE come from the germline V gene. For the CDR3, the DNA is TGTGCCAGCAGCGTAGGACTAGCGGTGCGCAATGAGCAGTTCTTC. The encoded protein is CASSVGLAVRNEQFF. The complete variable domain, with remaining parts taken from reference TRBV9 and TRBJ2-1, reads DSGVTQTPKHLITATGQRVTLRCSPRSGDLSVYWYQQSLDQGLQFLIQYYNGEERAKGNILERFSAQQFPDLHSELNLSSLELGDSALYFCASSVGLAVRNEQFFGPGTRLTVL.

This chain joins TRBV18 and TRBJ1-5; 7 bases agree with TRBD1. CDR1 and CDR2 (germline): KGHSH, LQKENI. CDR3 length: 15 amino acids. With 6 bases clipped from V and 1 base from J, the junction kept 6 bases outside the gene matches. The chain's CDR3 is CASSTDRLSNQPQHF. CDR3 in DNA: TGTGCCAGCTCGACGGACAGGCTGAGCAATCAGCCCCAGCATTTT.

This clone was seen just once. This chain connects TRBV11-3 to TRBJ1-4, with unresolved D. Trimming took 4 bases from V and 5 from J, leaving 8 bases between them. This CDR3 region has 13 residues. Germline V gene lookup returns CDR1 SGHNT and CDR2 YENEEA. CDR3 coding DNA: TGTGCCAGCAGCTCCTTTAGAAATGAAAAACTGTTTTTT. Translated: CASSSFRNEKLFF. The full variable domain, rest sourced from reference TRBV11-3 and TRBJ1-4, is EAGVVQSPRYKIIEKKQPVAFWCNPISGHNTLYWYLQNLGQGPELLIRYENEEAVDDSQLPKDRFSAERLKGVDSTLKIQPAELGDSAVYLCASSSFRNEKLFFGSGTQLSVL.

The chain recombines TRBV12-3 or TRBV12-4 with TRBJ1-1, with 7 bases aligning to TRBD1. V lost 8 bases and J lost 4; bases outside the gene matches: 1. CDR3 length equals 11 residues. The CDR3 region is CASSGGTEAFF. CDR3 DNA sequence: TGTGCCAGCTCAGGGGGCACTGAAGCTTTCTTT.

This chain links TRBV18 with TRBJ2-2; D uncertain. This CDR3 contains 16 residues. Trimming removed 3 bases at V and 4 bases at J, with 15 bases between. Per germline, CDR1 KGHSH and CDR2 LQKENI. DNA for the CDR3: TGTGCCAGCTCACCGATAGGACCAGGCCCCACCGGGGAGCTGTTTTTT. It translates to CASSPIGPGPTGELFF.

The rearrangement links TRBV11-2 to TRBJ2-7; D perhaps matches TRBD2 (6 bases). The length of the CDR3 is 14 residues. V lost 1 base, J lost 7 bases, and 14 bases lay in between. Germline V gene lookup returns CDR1 SGHAT and CDR2 FQNNGV. CDR3 region: CASSLVLPGTEQYF. In DNA form, the CDR3 reads TGTGCCAGCAGCTTAGTTTTGCCAGGGACTGAGCAGTACTTC. The whole variable domain, remainder taken from reference TRBV11-2 and TRBJ2-7, is EAGVAQSPRYKIIEKRQSVAFWCNPISGHATLYWYQQILGQGPKLLIQFQNNGVVDDSQLPKDRFSAERLKGVDSTLKIQPAKLEDSAVYLCASSLVLPGTEQYFGPGTRLTVT.

The J gene is TRBJ1-6, the V gene TRBV3-1 (or the pseudogene TRBV3-2); 9 positions agree with TRBD1. Germline values: CDR1 LGHDT, CDR2 YNNKEL (reference sequence). The V segment lost 1 base and the J segment 11 bases; nucleotides outside the gene matches: 15. The CDR3 length is 18 residues. In nucleotides, the CDR3 is TGTGCCAGCAGCCAAGTGGGGACAGGGTTACGGGCGACTCCACCCCTCCACTTT. Protein product: CASSQVGTGLRATPPLHF.

The J gene is TRBJ1-4, the V gene TRBV2, with D possibly TRBD1 on 5 matching bases. Germline assignment: CDR1 SNHLY and CDR2 FYNNEI. The CDR3 is made up of 15 amino acids. V lost 7 bases to trimming and J lost 7 bases, with 19 bases between them. As DNA, the CDR3 is TGTGCCAGCACGGGAGGGTTCGGGGGGACTGAAAAACTGTTTTTT. Its protein product is CASTGGFGGTEKLFF.

V and J are TRBV29-1 and TRBJ1-6; TRBD1 matches at 7 bases. Germline V gene sequence: CDR1 SQVTM, CDR2 ANQGSEA. J lost 1 base, V lost 7 bases, and 4 bases had no gene match. The CDR3 loop spans 14 amino acids. The CDR3 loop reads CSALTGSYNSPLHF. The CDR3 bases are TGCAGCGCCTTGACAGGGTCCTATAATTCACCCCTCCACTTT.

This chain links TRBV9 with TRBJ1-1; 8 positions match TRBD1. Germline V gene sequence: CDR1 SGDLS, CDR2 YYNGEE. This CDR3 is built from 16 residues. Trimming took 4 bases from V and 2 from J; bases not matched to a gene: 10. The CDR3: CASSPSLGQGNTEAFF. In nucleotides, the CDR3 is TGTGCCAGCAGCCCGAGTCTTGGACAGGGTAACACTGAAGCTTTCTTT.

The gene calls are TRBV6-2 or TRBV6-3 and TRBJ1-3, with D possibly being TRBD1 (6 bases). CDR1 MNHEY and CDR2 SVGEGT come from the germline V gene. The CDR3 extends over 14 amino acids. The ends were cut back, 4 bases at V and 4 bases at J, with 11 bases in the middle. The chain's CDR3 is CASSSAGAGNTIYF. The CDR3 DNA reads as TGTGCCAGCAGTTCCGCAGGGGCCGGAAACACCATATATTTT.

V usage is TRBV12-3 or TRBV12-4 and J usage is TRBJ1-1; unclear D gene. The CDR3 spans 13 residues. Between the trimmed V and J ends, which lost 3 bases and 7 bases, there was a span of 12 bases. This chain's CDR3 is CASSFRMEFEAFF. The CDR3 nucleotides are TGTGCCAGCAGTTTTCGTATGGAGTTTGAAGCTTTCTTT.

This clone was picked up one time. This rearrangement joins TRBV28 to TRBJ2-5; no clear D gene. The CDR3 is 11 residues long. Trimming shortened V by 8 bases and J by 4 bases, and 8 bases separated the two germline ends. From germline, CDR1 is MDHEN and CDR2 SYDVKM. CDR3 residues: CASGRRETQYF. For the CDR3, the DNA is TGTGCCAGCGGTCGAAGAGAGACCCAGTACTTC.

The chain carries TRBV19 and TRBJ1-4; 10 bases line up with TRBD1. Germline V lookup: CDR1 LNHDA, CDR2 SQIVND (reference sequence). After removal of 7 bases from V and 6 bases from J, the junction contained 5 bases not matched to a gene. The CDR3 covers 14 residues. The CDR3 reads CASTTTGGYEKLFF. CDR3 in DNA: TGTGCCAGTACCACGACAGGGGGCTATGAAAAACTGTTTTTT. Using reference TRBV19 and TRBJ1-4 for the parts outside the CDR3, the full variable domain is DGGITQSPKYLFRKEGQNVTLSCEQNLNHDAMYWYRQDPGQGLRLIYYSQIVNDFQKGDIAEGYSVSREKKESFPLTVTSAQKNPTAFYLCASTTTGGYEKLFFGSGTQLSVL.

This clone was observed a handful of times. CDR3 DNA: TGTGCCAGCAGCGTAGAGAGGTACAGCACAGATACGCAGTATTTT. Its translation: CASSVERYSTDTQYF. The rearrangement links TRBV9 to TRBJ2-3; D not resolved. CDR1 and CDR2 (germline): SGDLS, YYNGEE. This CDR3 has 15 residues. Trimming took off 0 bases at V and 0 bases at J, with 8 bases between the two ends.

This clone appeared a few times. The J gene is TRBJ1-4, the V gene TRBV7-9; D call uncertain. Trimming took 6 bases from V and 3 from J, leaving 8 bases between them. Germline V gene sequence: CDR1 SEHNR, CDR2 FQNEAQ (reference sequence). The CDR3 runs to 13 residues. As DNA, the CDR3 is TGTGCCAGCAGTGTCGAGTCTAATGAAAAACTGTTTTTT. This codes for CASSVESNEKLFF. The full variable domain, rest sourced from reference TRBV7-9 and TRBJ1-4, is DTGVSQNPRHKITKRGQNVTFRCDPISEHNRLYWYRQTLGQGPEFLTYFQNEAQLEKSRLLSDRFSAERPKGSFSTLEIQRTEQGDSAMYLCASSVESNEKLFFGSGTQLSVL.

The chain is built from TRBV30 and TRBJ1-5; D remains unclear. The length of the CDR3 is 13 residues. Germline V gives CDR1 GTSNPN, CDR2 SVGIG (reference sequence). Trimming shortened V by 3 bases and J by 5 bases, and 11 bases separated the two germline ends. CDR3 nucleotides: TGTGCCTGGAGCACCCGGGAGGATCAGCCCCAGCATTTT. It is translated as CAWSTREDQPQHF.

The chain employs TRBV11-2 and TRBJ2-5; TRBD2 aligns across 11 bases. The CDR3 length is 15 residues. Germline-derived CDR1 and CDR2 are SGHAT and FQNNGV. V shed 6 bases, J shed 5 bases, and the junction held 8 bases outside the gene matches. The chain's CDR3 is CASSFSGRARETQYF. CDR3 sequence (DNA): TGTGCCAGCAGTTTTAGCGGGAGGGCCCGGGAGACCCAGTACTTC. Full variable domain (missing parts from reference TRBV11-2 and TRBJ2-5): EAGVAQSPRYKIIEKRQSVAFWCNPISGHATLYWYQQILGQGPKLLIQFQNNGVVDDSQLPKDRFSAERLKGVDSTLKIQPAKLEDSAVYLCASSFSGRARETQYFGPGTRLLVL.

The V gene is TRBV27, the J gene TRBJ1-1; D is perhaps TRBD1 (6 bases). Per germline, CDR1 MNHEY and CDR2 SMNVEV (reference sequence). V shed 3 bases and J shed 4 bases, with 12 bases lying between them. This CDR3 contains 14 residues. The CDR3 region is CASSFFDRSTEAFF. CDR3 nucleotide sequence: TGTGCCAGCAGTTTCTTCGACAGGAGCACTGAAGCTTTCTTT.

This chain links TRBV5-4 with TRBJ2-3; D not resolved. Germline CDR1 SGHNT, CDR2 YYREEE (reference sequence). V lost 0 bases to trimming and J lost 0 bases, with 8 bases between them. The CDR3 has 15 amino acids. This chain's CDR3 is CASSLDGSSTDTQYF. The CDR3 nucleotides are TGTGCCAGCAGCTTGGACGGGTCTAGCACAGATACGCAGTATTTT.

The chain joins TRBV5-4 to TRBJ1-2; D uncertain. V lost 1 base to trimming and J lost 5 bases, with 9 bases between them. Germline loops: CDR1 SGHNT, CDR2 YYREEE (reference sequence). The CDR3 runs to 13 residues. The CDR3 nucleotides are TGTGCCAGCAGCTTGCCTCAAATTTATGGCTACACCTTC. This translates into CASSLPQIYGYTF.

The chain uses TRBV7-2 and TRBJ2-2; 13 bases align to TRBD2. Germline V gene data show CDR1 as SGHTA and CDR2 as FQGNSA. Trimming at V came to 0 bases and at J to 2 bases, leaving 9 bases not matched to a gene. The CDR3 has 20 residues. The CDR3 region has the DNA TGTGCCAGCAGCTTAGCTTGGGGAACTAGCGGGAGGGAAAACACCGGGGAGCTGTTTTTT. It codes for CASSLAWGTSGRENTGELFF.

The V gene is TRBV20-1, the J gene TRBJ2-7; D tentatively reads TRBD1 or TRBD2 (6 bases each). The CDR3 consists of 14 residues. The V end lost 3 bases, the J end lost 4 bases, and 16 bases lay between the germline ends. Germline CDR1 and CDR2: DFQATT and SNEGSKA (reference sequence). For the CDR3, the DNA is TGCAGTGCTAGTTGGGGGGCTCCCCTTTACGAGCAGTACTTC. Amino acids: CSASWGAPLYEQYF.

The chain links TRBV30 to TRBJ2-7, with no clear D. The CDR3 length is 13 residues. Trimming pared 2 bases from V and 4 bases from J, leaving 12 bases between. The germline V gene encodes CDR1 GTSNPN and CDR2 SVGIG (reference sequence). The CDR3 DNA reads TGTGCCTGGAGTTCGGGCAGCCCTTACGAGCAGTACTTC. It yields the protein CAWSSGSPYEQYF.

The J gene is TRBJ1-1, the V gene TRBV27; D possibly corresponds to TRBD1 (5 bases). The V and J ends lost 10 bases and 3 bases respectively, with 18 bases between them. CDR3 length equals 14 residues. CDR1 is MNHEY, CDR2 SMNVEV, per germline (reference sequence). The CDR3 region is CATLVPGGDTEAFF. Written as DNA, the CDR3 is TGTGCCACCCTCGTTCCCGGGGGGGACACTGAAGCTTTCTTT.

The J gene is TRBJ1-5, the V gene TRBV10-1; 7 bases are a match to TRBD1. Looked up from germline, CDR1 is WNHNN and CDR2 is SYGVQD (reference sequence). Trimming took 0 bases from V and 4 from J; bases not matched to a gene: 12. This CDR3 has 18 residues. CDR3 nucleotides: TGCGCCAGCAGTGAGTCAACAGGGGTAAAAGCTGTTAATCAGCCCCAGCATTTT. Amino acid sequence: CASSESTGVKAVNQPQHF.

The chain recombines TRBV19 with TRBJ2-1, with TRBD2 identical over 8 bases. Looked up from germline, CDR1 is LNHDA and CDR2 is SQIVND (reference sequence). The V segment lost 5 bases and the J segment 3 bases; nucleotides outside the gene matches: 9. CDR3 length equals 16 residues. The CDR3 region is CASSFDLREVYNEQFF. In DNA, the CDR3 is TGTGCCAGTAGTTTCGATTTGCGGGAGGTCTACAATGAGCAGTTCTTC.

CDR3: CASTLLAGGAETQYF. CDR3 nucleotide sequence: TGTGCCAGCACCCTCCTAGCGGGGGGTGCGGAGACCCAGTACTTC. The chain has TRBV6-5 and TRBJ2-5; TRBD2 matches at 11 bases. Germline V gene data show CDR1 as MNHEY and CDR2 as SVGAGI. J lost 5 bases, V lost 7 bases, and 9 bases had no gene match. The CDR3 has 15 residues.